These 3 T cell receptor beta chains share one sample of origin, sequenced in a study of spatial heterogeneity in lung cancer. Noted time point: blood at routine non-recurrence follow-up after resection. Whole RNA, isolated from tumor, nontumor lung or frozen PBMC, was sequenced without prior sorting. One entry per CDR3 protein, called by TCRdb with MiXCR from the 5' RACE reads. The table records some 110,000 distinct CDR3 sequences, 10% to 15% of them present only once. Material: PBMCs, obtained at follow-up. Receptors originate from a male donor with early-stage non-small cell lung cancer.

This chain connects TRBV18 to TRBJ2-3; D may correspond to TRBD1 or TRBD2 (5 bases each). V shed 0 bases and J shed 4 bases, with 8 bases lying between them. This CDR3 spans 14 amino acids. Germline V gene sequence: CDR1 KGHSH, CDR2 LQKENI. The CDR3 sequence is CASSPPLGADTQYF. CDR3 coding DNA: TGTGCCAGCTCACCACCCCTGGGGGCAGATACGCAGTATTTT.

This clonotype was observed a handful of times. The chain is built from TRBV11-3 and TRBJ2-1; D remains unclear. CDR3 length: 15 amino acids. The germline V and J ends were trimmed by 3 bases and 4 bases, with 13 bases remaining between them. Germline assignment: CDR1 SGHNT and CDR2 YENEEA. The CDR3, as DNA: TGTGCCAGCAGCTTTTCTTCGGTGAGTTACAATGAGCAGTTCTTC. It is translated as CASSFSSVSYNEQFF.

The genes are TRBV7-8 and TRBJ2-1, with D maybe TRBD2 (8 bases). The CDR3 totals 16 residues. Germline-derived CDR1 and CDR2 are SGHVS and FQNEAQ. With 3 bases removed from V and 5 bases from J, the gap between germline ends came to 17 bases. In DNA, the CDR3 is TGTGCCAGCAGCTTGACTAGCGCAGGGGGACACAATGAGCAGTTCTTC. Protein sequence: CASSLTSAGGHNEQFF.